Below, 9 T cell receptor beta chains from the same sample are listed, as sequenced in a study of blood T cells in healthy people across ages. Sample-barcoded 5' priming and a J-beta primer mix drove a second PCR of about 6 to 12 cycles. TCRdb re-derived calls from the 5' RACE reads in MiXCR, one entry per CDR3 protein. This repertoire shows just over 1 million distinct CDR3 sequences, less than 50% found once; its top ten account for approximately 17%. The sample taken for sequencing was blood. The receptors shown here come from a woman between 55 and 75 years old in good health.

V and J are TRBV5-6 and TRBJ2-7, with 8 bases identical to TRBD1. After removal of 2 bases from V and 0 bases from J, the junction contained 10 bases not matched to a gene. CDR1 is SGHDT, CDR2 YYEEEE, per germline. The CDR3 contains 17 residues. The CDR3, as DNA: TGTGCCAGCAGCTTACCAACCGGGACAGGTGGCTCCTACGAGCAGTACTTC. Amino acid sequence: CASSLPTGTGGSYEQYF.

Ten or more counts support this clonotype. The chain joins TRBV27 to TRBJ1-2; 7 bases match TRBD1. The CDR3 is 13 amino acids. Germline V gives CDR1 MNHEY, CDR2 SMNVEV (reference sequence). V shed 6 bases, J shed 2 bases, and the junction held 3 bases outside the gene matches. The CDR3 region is CASSLTGNYGYTF. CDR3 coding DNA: TGTGCCAGCAGCCTGACAGGGAACTATGGCTACACCTTC.

As DNA, the CDR3 is TGTGCCAGCAGCTACCGGGACGCGCGTCCCTACAATGAGCAGTTCTTC. This encodes CASSYRDARPYNEQFF. V gene TRBV7-2 combines with J gene TRBJ2-1, with D possibly being TRBD1 or TRBD2 (5 bases each). CDR3 size: 16 residues. The V and J ends lost 4 bases and 2 bases respectively, with 15 bases between them. Per germline, CDR1 SGHTA and CDR2 FQGNSA.

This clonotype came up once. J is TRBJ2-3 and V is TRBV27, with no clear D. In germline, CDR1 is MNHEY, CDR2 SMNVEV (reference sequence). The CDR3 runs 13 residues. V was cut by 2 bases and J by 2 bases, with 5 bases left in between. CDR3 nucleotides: TGTGCCAGCAGTTTAATGAACACAGATACGCAGTATTTT. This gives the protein CASSLMNTDTQYF.

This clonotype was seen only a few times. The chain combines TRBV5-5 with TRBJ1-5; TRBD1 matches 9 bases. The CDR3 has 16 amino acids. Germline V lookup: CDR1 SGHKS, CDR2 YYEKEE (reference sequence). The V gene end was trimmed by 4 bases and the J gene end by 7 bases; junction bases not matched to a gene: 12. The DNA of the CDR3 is TGTGCCAGCAGCCTCTCTCAACAGGGGGCAGGACAGCCCCAGCATTTT. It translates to CASSLSQQGAGQPQHF. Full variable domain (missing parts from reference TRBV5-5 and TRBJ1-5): DAGVTQSPTHLIKTRGQQVTLRCSPISGHKSVSWYQQVLGQGPQFIFQYYEKEERGRGNFPDRFSARQFPNYSSELNVNALLLGDSALYLCASSLSQQGAGQPQHFGDGTRLSIL.

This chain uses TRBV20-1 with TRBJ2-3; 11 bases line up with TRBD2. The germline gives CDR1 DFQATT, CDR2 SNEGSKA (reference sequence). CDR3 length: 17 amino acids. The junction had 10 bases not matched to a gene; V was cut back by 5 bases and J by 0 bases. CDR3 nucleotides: TGCAGTGCTGAGCCGGGACTAGCGGAAATGAGCACAGATACGCAGTATTTT. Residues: CSAEPGLAEMSTDTQYF.

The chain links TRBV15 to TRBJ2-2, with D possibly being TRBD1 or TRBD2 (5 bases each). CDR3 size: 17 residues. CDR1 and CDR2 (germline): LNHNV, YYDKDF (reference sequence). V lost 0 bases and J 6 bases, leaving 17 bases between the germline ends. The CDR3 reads CATSREFGAGGSGELFF. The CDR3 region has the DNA TGTGCCACCAGCAGAGAATTCGGGGCTGGCGGGTCCGGGGAGCTGTTTTTT.

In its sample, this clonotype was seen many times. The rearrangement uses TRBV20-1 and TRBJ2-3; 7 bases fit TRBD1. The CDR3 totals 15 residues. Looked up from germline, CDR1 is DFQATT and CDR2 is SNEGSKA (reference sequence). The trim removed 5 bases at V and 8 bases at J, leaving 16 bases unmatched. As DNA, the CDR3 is TGCAGTGCTGGCCGACAGGGAGCGTCACCCCCTACGCAGTATTTT. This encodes CSAGRQGASPPTQYF.

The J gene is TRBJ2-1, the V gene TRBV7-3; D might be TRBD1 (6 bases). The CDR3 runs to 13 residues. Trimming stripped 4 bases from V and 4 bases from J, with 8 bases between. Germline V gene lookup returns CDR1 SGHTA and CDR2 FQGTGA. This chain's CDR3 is CASSYQGYNEQFF. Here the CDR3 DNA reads TGTGCCAGCAGCTACCAGGGGTACAATGAGCAGTTCTTC.